This entry describes one TCR beta chain. These data originate in a study of Tregs in tolerant kidney transplant recipients. This CDR3 has 16 residues. Germline CDR1 is MNHNY and CDR2 is SVGAGI (reference sequence). Trimming removed 6 bases from V and 1 base from J, with 18 bases in between. TCRdb's copy holds only in-frame clones and misses some; the assay was immunoSEQ multiplex PCR. The sample consists of roughly 66,000 clones, roughly 92% of them appearing once. The sequences come from CD8+ T cells from blood, collected before the transplant. The rearrangement links TRBV6-6 to TRBJ1-2; possibly TRBD1 for D (6 bases). The TCR originated in a human donor who received a combined kidney and bone marrow transplant. CDR3 residues: CASSSGEFRVNYGYTF. The CDR3, as DNA: TGTGCCAGCAGCTCAGGGGAGTTTCGGGTTAACTATGGCTACACCTTC.